This T cell receptor (beta chain) was retrieved from a study of blood T cell repertoires in COVID-19. CDR1 and CDR2 from the germline V gene are SEHNR and FQNEAQ (reference sequence). Losses at the gene ends were 2 bases for V and 1 base for J; bases not matched to a gene: 2. CDR3 length: 15 residues. TCRdb's copy holds only in-frame clones and misses some; the assay was immunoSEQ multiplex PCR. This table holds 250,000 to 350,000 clones, 80% to 85% found once. Sequenced sample: peripheral blood. This clonotype was obtained from a person aged 70 to 85 with COVID-19, enrolled during active disease. The J gene is TRBJ2-5, the V gene TRBV7-9; TRBD1 aligns across 9 bases. CDR3 in amino acids: CASSLRTGAQETQYF. CDR3 sequence (DNA): TGTGCCAGCAGCTTAAGGACAGGGGCCCAAGAGACCCAGTACTTC.